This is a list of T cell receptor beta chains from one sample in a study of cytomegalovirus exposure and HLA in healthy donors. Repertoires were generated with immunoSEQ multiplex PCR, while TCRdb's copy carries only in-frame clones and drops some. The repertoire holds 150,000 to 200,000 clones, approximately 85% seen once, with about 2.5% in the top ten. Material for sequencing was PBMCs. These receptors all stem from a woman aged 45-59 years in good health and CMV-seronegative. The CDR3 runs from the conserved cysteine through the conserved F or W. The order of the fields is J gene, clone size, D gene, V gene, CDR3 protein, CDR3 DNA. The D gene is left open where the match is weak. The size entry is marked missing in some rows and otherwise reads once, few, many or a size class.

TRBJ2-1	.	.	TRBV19	CASSRDSYNEQFF	TGTGCCAGTAGTAGGGACTCATACAATGAGCAGTTCTTC
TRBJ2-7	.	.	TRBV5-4	CASSHGLESYEQYF	TGTGCCAGCAGCCATGGACTGGAATCCTACGAGCAGTACTTC
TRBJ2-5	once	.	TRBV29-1	CSVEERGLRTQYF	TGCAGCGTTGAAGAGAGGGGGTTGAGGACCCAGTACTTC
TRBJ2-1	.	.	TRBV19	CASSPQGRGNEQFF	TGTGCCAGTAGTCCCCAGGGCCGAGGCAATGAGCAGTTCTTC
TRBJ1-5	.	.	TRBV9	CASSKFETDQPQHF	TGTGCCAGCAGCAAATTTGAGACAGATCAGCCCCAGCATTTT
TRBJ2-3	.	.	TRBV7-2	CASSLNRADTQYF	TGTGCCAGCAGCTTAAATCGCGCAGATACGCAGTATTTT
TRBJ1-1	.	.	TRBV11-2	CASSSVGGTEAFF	TGTGCCAGCAGCTCGGTAGGCGGGACTGAAGCTTTCTTT
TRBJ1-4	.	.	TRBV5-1	CASSLPAGVGSEKLFF	TGCGCCAGCAGCTTGCCAGCAGGCGTTGGATCCGAAAAACTGTTTTTT
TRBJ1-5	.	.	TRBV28	CASSEGNQPQHF	TGTGCCAGCTCTGAGGGCAATCAGCCCCAGCATTTT
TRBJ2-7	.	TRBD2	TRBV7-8	CASSLLFLAVTTNEQYF	TGTGCCAGCAGCTTACTCTTCCTAGCGGTAACCACCAACGAGCAGTACTTC
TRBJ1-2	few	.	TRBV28	CASSVRGYGYTF	TGTGCCAGCAGTGTCAGGGGCTATGGCTACACCTTC
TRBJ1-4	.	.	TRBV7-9	CASSLGNRRDIGEKLFF	TGTGCCAGCAGCTTAGGAAACAGAAGGGACATCGGTGAAAAACTGTTTTTT
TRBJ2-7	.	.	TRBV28	CASSSHASSSYEQYF	TGTGCCAGCAGTTCCCACGCATCCAGCTCCTACGAGCAGTACTTC
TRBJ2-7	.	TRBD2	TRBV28	CAAATSLGLAGSSYEQYF	TGTGCCGCGGCCACTTCCCTTGGACTAGCGGGGAGCTCCTACGAGCAGTACTTC
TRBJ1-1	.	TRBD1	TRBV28	CASLGTVPVRAFF	TGTGCCAGCCTTGGGACAGTCCCTGTGAGGGCTTTCTTT
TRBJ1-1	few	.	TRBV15	CATSRDRNTEAFF	TGTGCCACCAGCAGAGATCGGAACACTGAAGCTTTCTTT
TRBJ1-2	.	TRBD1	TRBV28	CASTRQGLDGYTF	TGTGCCAGCACCCGACAGGGTTTAGACGGCTACACCTTC
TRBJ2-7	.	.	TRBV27	CASSGTSPYEQYF	TGTGCCAGCAGTGGGACTTCACCCTACGAGCAGTACTTC
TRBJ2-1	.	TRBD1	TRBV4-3	CASSQVPGQEEQFF	TGCGCCAGCAGCCAAGTACCGGGACAGGAAGAGCAGTTCTTC
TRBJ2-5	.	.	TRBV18	CASSPDRDETKGEQYF	TGTGCCAGCTCACCAGATCGGGACGAAACAAAGGGGGAGCAGTACTTC
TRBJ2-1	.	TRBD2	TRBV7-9	CSSSLVGGGPGNEQFF	TGTTCCAGCAGCTTAGTTGGGGGAGGGCCGGGCAATGAGCAGTTCTTC
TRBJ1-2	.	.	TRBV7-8	CASSLFDASGGYTF	TGTGCCAGCAGCTTATTTGACGCAAGCGGTGGCTACACCTTC
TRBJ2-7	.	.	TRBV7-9	CASSLGSSWGQSSYEQYF	TGTGCCAGCAGCTTAGGGTCTAGTTGGGGCCAAAGCTCCTACGAGCAGTACTTC
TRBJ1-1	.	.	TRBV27	CASSLWGEEAFF	TGTGCCAGCAGTTTGTGGGGGGAAGAAGCTTTCTTT
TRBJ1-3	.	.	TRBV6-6	CASSFDTSGNTIYF	TGTGCCAGCAGCTTCGACACCTCTGGAAACACCATATATTTT